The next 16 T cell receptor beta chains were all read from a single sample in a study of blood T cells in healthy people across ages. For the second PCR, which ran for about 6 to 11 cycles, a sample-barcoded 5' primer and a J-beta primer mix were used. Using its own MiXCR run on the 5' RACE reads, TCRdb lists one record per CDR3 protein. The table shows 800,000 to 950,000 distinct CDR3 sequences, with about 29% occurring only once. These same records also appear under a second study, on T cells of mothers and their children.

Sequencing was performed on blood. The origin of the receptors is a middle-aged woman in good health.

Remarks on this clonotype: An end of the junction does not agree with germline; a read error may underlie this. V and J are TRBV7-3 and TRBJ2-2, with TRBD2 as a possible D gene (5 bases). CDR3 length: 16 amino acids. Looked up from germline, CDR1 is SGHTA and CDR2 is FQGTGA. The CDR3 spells CASSLGVRVATGERFF. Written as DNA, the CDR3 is TGTGCCAGCAGCTTGGGAGTTCGGGTCGCCACCGGGGAGCGGTTTTTT.

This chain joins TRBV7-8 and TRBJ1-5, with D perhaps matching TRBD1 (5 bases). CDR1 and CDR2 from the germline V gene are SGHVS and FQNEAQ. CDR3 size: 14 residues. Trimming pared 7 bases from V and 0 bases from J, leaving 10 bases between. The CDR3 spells CASTPDTSNQPQHF. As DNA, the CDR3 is TGTGCCAGCACCCCGGACACTAGCAATCAGCCCCAGCATTTT.

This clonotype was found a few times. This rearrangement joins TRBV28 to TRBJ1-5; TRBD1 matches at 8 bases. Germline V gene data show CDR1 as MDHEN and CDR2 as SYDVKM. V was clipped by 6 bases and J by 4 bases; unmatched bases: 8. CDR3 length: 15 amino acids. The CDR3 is CASRQGQGWNQPQHF. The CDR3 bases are TGTGCCAGCAGACAAGGACAGGGCTGGAATCAGCCCCAGCATTTT.

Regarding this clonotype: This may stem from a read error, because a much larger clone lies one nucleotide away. The CDR3 DNA sequence: TGCGCCAGCAGCTTGTCACAGGACAATGAGCGGTTCTTC. Amino acids: CASSLSQDNERFF. This chain joins TRBV5-1 and TRBJ2-1, with D possibly TRBD1 on 5 matching bases. The CDR3 runs 13 residues. Germline assignment: CDR1 SGHRS and CDR2 YFSETQ.

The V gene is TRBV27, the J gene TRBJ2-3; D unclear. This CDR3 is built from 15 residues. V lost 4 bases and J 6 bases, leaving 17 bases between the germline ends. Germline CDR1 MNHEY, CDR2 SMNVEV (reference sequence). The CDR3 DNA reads TGTGCCAGCAGTTCCCAATCTGCGCCGCCCGATACGCAGTATTTT. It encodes CASSSQSAPPDTQYF.

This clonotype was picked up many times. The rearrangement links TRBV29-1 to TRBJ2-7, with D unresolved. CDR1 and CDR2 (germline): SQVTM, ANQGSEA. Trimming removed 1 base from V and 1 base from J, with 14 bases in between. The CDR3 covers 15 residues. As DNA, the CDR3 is TGCAGCGTTGAAGGTGAAGGGTCCGCGTCCTACGAGCAGTACTTC. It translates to CSVEGEGSASYEQYF.

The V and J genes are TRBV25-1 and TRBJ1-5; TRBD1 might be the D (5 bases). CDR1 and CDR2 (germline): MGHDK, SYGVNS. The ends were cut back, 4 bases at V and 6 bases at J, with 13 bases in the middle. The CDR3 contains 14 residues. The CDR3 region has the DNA TGTGCCAGCAGTGCACCTGGAGGGGCTCAGCCCCAGCATTTT. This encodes CASSAPGGAQPQHF.

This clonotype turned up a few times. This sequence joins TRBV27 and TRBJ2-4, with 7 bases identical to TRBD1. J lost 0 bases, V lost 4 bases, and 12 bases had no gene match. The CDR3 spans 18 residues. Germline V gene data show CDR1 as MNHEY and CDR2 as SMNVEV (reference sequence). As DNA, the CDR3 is TGTGCCAGCAGTTCCGGGACAGACTCCCAGATAGCCAAAAACATTCAGTACTTC. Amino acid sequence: CASSSGTDSQIAKNIQYF.

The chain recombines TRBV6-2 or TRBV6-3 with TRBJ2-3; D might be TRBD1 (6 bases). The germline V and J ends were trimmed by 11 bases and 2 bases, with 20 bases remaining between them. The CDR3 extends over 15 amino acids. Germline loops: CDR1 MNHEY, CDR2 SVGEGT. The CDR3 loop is CASNDWGHNTDTQYF. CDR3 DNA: TGTGCCTCAAACGACTGGGGGCATAACACAGATACGCAGTATTTT.

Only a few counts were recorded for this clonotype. The CDR3 DNA follows: TGCGCCAGCAGCCCAAACGCGGGACCCCTGAGGGAGCAGTTCTTC. Translated: CASSPNAGPLREQFF. The gene calls are TRBV5-1 and TRBJ2-1, with D possibly TRBD2 on 6 matching bases. V gave up 4 bases and J gave up 10 bases, with 21 bases separating them. This CDR3 contains 15 residues. Per the germline V gene, CDR1 is SGHRS and CDR2 is YFSETQ. Based on the CDR3 plus reference TRBV5-1 and TRBJ2-1, the full variable domain is KAGVTQTPRYLIKTRGQQVTLSCSPISGHRSVSWYQQTPGQGLQFLFEYFSETQRNKGNFPGRFSGRQFSNSRSEMNVSTLELGDSALYLCASSPNAGPLREQFFGPGTRLTVL.

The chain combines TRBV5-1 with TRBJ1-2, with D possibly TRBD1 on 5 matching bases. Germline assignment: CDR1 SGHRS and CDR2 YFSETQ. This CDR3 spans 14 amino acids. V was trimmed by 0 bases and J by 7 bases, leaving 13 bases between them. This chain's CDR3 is CASSLGGPGLGYTF. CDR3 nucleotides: TGCGCCAGCAGCTTGGGAGGACCGGGGCTTGGCTACACCTTC.

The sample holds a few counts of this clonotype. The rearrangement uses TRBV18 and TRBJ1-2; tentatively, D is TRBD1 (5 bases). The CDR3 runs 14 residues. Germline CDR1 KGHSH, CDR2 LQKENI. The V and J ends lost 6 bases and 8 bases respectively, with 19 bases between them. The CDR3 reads CASSRTDTDRGYTF. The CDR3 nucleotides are TGTGCCAGCTCGAGAACGGACACCGACCGGGGCTACACCTTC.

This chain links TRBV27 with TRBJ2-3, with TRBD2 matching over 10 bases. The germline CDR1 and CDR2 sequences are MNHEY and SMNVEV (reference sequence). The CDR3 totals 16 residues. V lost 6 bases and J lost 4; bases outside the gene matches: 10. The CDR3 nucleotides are TGTGCCAGCAGGCGAGCGGGGGGGCCGGTCGCAGATACGCAGTATTTT. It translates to CASRRAGGPVADTQYF.

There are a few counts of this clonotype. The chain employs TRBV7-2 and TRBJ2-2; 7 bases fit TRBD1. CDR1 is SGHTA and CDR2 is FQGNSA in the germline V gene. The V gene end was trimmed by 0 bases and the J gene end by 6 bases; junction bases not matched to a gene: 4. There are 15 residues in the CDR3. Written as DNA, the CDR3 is TGTGCCAGCAGCTTAGCAGGGGGCGGATCCGGGGAGCTGTTTTTT. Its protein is CASSLAGGGSGELFF.

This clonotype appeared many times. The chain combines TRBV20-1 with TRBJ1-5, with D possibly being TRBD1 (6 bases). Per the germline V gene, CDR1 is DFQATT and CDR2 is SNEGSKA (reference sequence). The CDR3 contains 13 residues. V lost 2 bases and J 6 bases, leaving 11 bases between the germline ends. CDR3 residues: CSARRGLGQPQHF. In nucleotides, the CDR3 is TGCAGTGCTAGAAGGGGGTTGGGTCAGCCCCAGCATTTT.

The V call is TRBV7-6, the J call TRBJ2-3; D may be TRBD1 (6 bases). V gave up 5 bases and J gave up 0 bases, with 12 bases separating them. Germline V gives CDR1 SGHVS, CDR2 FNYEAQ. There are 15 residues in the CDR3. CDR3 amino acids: CASSVQDSSTDTQYF. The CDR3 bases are TGTGCCAGCAGCGTCCAGGACAGTAGCACAGATACGCAGTATTTT.